The entry that follows covers one T cell receptor (beta chain) sequence. Its specificity is unknown. J gave up 11 bases and V 6 bases, and 10 bases lay outside the gene matches. The CDR3 runs 13 residues. For TCR beta, libraries came from quantitative 5'-RACE with molecular barcodes. From the 5' RACE reads, TCRdb called clonotypes with MiXCR, one entry per CDR3 protein. The repertoire has about 700,000 distinct CDR3 sequences, 15% to 20% of them found once; the top ten carry 19%. The data originate from a study of CD8 T cells in ankylosing spondylitis. The study, taken as a whole, reports: The clones that were linked to disease were reported to be significantly enriched in matched synovial fluid samples from ankylosing spondylitis patients. Blood of patients with ankylosing spondylitis appeared to be characterized by a TCR beta motif of about eight highly homologous variants. Prior work had noted some motif variants in reactive arthritis blood and synovial fluid.

This TCR was sampled from a male donor with ankylosing spondylitis. The specimen was blood, either unsorted or a sorted T cell fraction (not recorded which). The chain joins TRBV12-3 or TRBV12-4 to TRBJ1-5; 7 bases fit TRBD1. The CDR3 nucleotides are TGTGCCAGCAGCCAGGACAGGCCTGGGGCCCAGCATTTT. This gives the protein CASSQDRPGAQHF.